This TCR beta chain was found in a study of cytomegalovirus exposure and HLA in healthy donors. Study details: As released early, the data held roughly 85 million unique TCRs from HLA-typed donors. Genotyping of roughly 400 donors showed that 80% to 90% belonged to the Caucasian-associated ancestry cluster. Findings and caveats of the study: It was confirmed in vitro that a few of the CMV-associated chains were specific for CMV antigens.

Remarks on this clone: What it binds is not known. Other nucleotide sequences in the sample specify the same CDR3.

13 Jbeta primers and 60 Vbeta primers were used for the PCR. Profiled with immunoSEQ multiplex PCR; TCRdb holds only in-frame clones, not every one. There are about 140,000 clones in the sample; around three quarters occur only once, and roughly 1.9% lies in the top ten. Donors sampled were nominally healthy, though unrecorded immune exposures were likely. The V gene end was trimmed by 7 bases and the J gene end by 8 bases; junction bases not matched to a gene: 20. The germline gives CDR1 MNHEY, CDR2 SMNVEV (reference sequence). This CDR3 has 17 amino acids. The chain combines TRBV27 with TRBJ2-3; TRBD2 matches 8 bases. The sample consisted of PBMCs. The TCR originated in a man aged 40-50 years in good health and CMV-seronegative. The CDR3 coding sequence is TGTGCCAGCACCCCCGCGCCGGGACTAGGGGAAAACGGTACGCAGTATTTT. Protein product: CASTPAPGLGENGTQYF.